The 22 T cell receptor beta chains presented below share a single source sample, sequenced in a study of blood T cell repertoires in COVID-19 (dated by TCRdb to the early 2020s). Library construction relied on the immunoSEQ multiplex PCR assay. Held by TCRdb, this immuneACCESS table contains in-frame sequences only and omits some clones. Under half of the omission traces to an unresolved V gene where checked; the cause of the rest is unknown. In this sample the table shows about 200,000 clones, roughly 80% of which occur a single time. 4% to 5.5% of the sample goes to the ten largest clones. Source material: peripheral blood. These receptor sequences come from a human donor in a cohort sampled during active COVID-19.

CDR3 protein: CASSKGLAGPYEQYF. CDR3 DNA: TGTGCCAGCAGCAAAGGCCTAGCGGGGCCCTACGAGCAGTACTTC. The chain is built from TRBV6-6 and TRBJ2-7; 9 nucleotides line up with TRBD2. With 6 bases clipped from V and 2 bases from J, the junction kept 8 bases outside the gene matches. Germline V gene lookup returns CDR1 MNHNY and CDR2 SVGAGI (reference sequence). This CDR3 contains 15 residues.

The rearrangement links TRBV19 to TRBJ2-7; 11 bases fit TRBD2. Looked up from germline, CDR1 is LNHDA and CDR2 is SQIVND (reference sequence). The trim removed 5 bases at V and 4 bases at J, leaving 7 bases unmatched. CDR3 length: 15 residues. CDR3 in DNA: TGTGCCAGTAGTGCACGACTAGCGGGACCGTACGAGCAGTACTTC. Translated, it gives CASSARLAGPYEQYF.

The J gene is TRBJ2-1, the V gene TRBV27; 7 bases line up with TRBD2. This CDR3 contains 12 residues. Germline CDR1 is MNHEY and CDR2 is SMNVEV (reference sequence). CDR3 nucleotides: TGTGCGGCGGGAGTAAATGGGAATGAGCAGTTCTTC. It specifies CAAGVNGNEQFF.

The V call is TRBV28, the J call TRBJ2-7; 7 positions match TRBD1. CDR3 length: 15 amino acids. CDR1 is MDHEN, CDR2 SYDVKM, per germline. After removal of 5 bases from V and 5 bases from J, the junction contained 12 bases not matched to a gene. The CDR3 protein is CASSPPTGIIHEQYF. The CDR3 region has the DNA TGTGCCAGCAGTCCGCCGACAGGGATCATCCACGAGCAGTACTTC. The whole variable domain, remainder taken from reference TRBV28 and TRBJ2-7, is DVKVTQSSRYLVKRTGEKVFLECVQDMDHENMFWYRQDPGLGLRLIYFSYDVKMKEKGDIPEGYSVSREKKERFSLILESASTNQTSMYLCASSPPTGIIHEQYFGPGTRLTVT.

This clone was counted between two and nine times. The V and J genes are TRBV13 and TRBJ2-1; 7 bases line up with TRBD2. Germline values: CDR1 PRHDT, CDR2 FYEKMQ (reference sequence). V was pared by 0 bases and J by 7 bases, with 0 bases of the junction left unmatched. There are 13 residues in the CDR3. Here the CDR3 DNA reads TGTGCCAGCAGCTTAGGAGCGGGAAATGAGCAGTTCTTC. It yields the protein CASSLGAGNEQFF.

The CDR3 DNA reads TGCGCCAGCATGCCAGGACACCAGGGAAACTATGGCTACACCTTC. It translates to CASMPGHQGNYGYTF. This chain links TRBV5-1 with TRBJ1-2; D possibly corresponds to TRBD1 (5 bases). Germline assignment: CDR1 SGHRS and CDR2 YFSETQ. Trimming removed 6 bases at V and 2 bases at J, with 17 bases between. CDR3 length: 15 residues.

This chain uses TRBV6-6 with TRBJ1-2, with a possible D match to TRBD1 (5 bases). The length of the CDR3 is 13 residues. Between the trimmed V and J ends, which lost 7 bases and 6 bases, there was a span of 15 bases. Germline loops: CDR1 MNHNY, CDR2 SVGAGI (reference sequence). The CDR3 nucleotides read TGTGCCAGCAACGGACAAGGCTCAGATGGCTACACCTTC. Its translation is CASNGQGSDGYTF.

This chain links TRBV6-6 with TRBJ2-7; possibly TRBD2 for D (7 bases). The CDR3 is 15 residues long. The V gene lost 7 bases and the J gene lost 4 bases, with 20 bases spanning the gap. CDR1 and CDR2 from the germline V gene are MNHNY and SVGAGI (reference sequence). The CDR3 sequence: CASIEVGGRVYEQYF. The CDR3 DNA reads as TGTGCCAGCATAGAGGTCGGGGGGCGGGTGTACGAGCAGTACTTC.

The chain has TRBV9 and TRBJ1-6; 12 bases are shared with TRBD1. Germline CDR1 is SGDLS and CDR2 is YYNGEE. CDR3 length: 17 residues. After removal of 5 bases from V and 6 bases from J, the junction contained 9 bases not matched to a gene. The CDR3 DNA reads TGTGCCAGCAGTCGGGACAGGGGGCAAAGGAGTAATTCACCCCTCCACTTT. Its protein product is CASSRDRGQRSNSPLHF.

The CDR3 nucleotides read TGTGCCAGCAGTTCTTACCGGGACAGGGGGAAGTATGAGCAGTTCTTC. It codes for CASSSYRDRGKYEQFF. The chain has TRBV6-5 and TRBJ2-1; 11 bases fit TRBD1. CDR3 size: 16 residues. V was clipped by 4 bases and J by 8 bases; unmatched bases: 10. Germline-derived CDR1 and CDR2 are MNHEY and SVGAGI.

This clone was counted only a few times. V gene TRBV19 combines with J gene TRBJ1-3, with D unresolved. The CDR3 totals 15 residues. The V end was cut by 3 bases, the J end by 0 bases, with 9 bases between. Germline CDR1 reads LNHDA; CDR2 reads SQIVND (reference sequence). The CDR3 spells CASSILWSSGNTIYF. The CDR3 nucleotides are TGTGCCAGTAGTATTCTTTGGAGCTCTGGAAACACCATATATTTT.

This chain connects TRBV5-1 to TRBJ2-2; 9 bases align to TRBD2. The germline V gene encodes CDR1 SGHRS and CDR2 YFSETQ. Trimming removed 0 bases from V and 3 bases from J; junction bases left unmatched: 0. This CDR3 spans 15 amino acids. CDR3 residues: CASSLGTSDTGELFF. As DNA, the CDR3 is TGCGCCAGCAGCTTGGGGACTAGCGACACCGGGGAGCTGTTTTTT.

The CDR3 region is CASSLTGGGNQPQHF. The CDR3 DNA reads as TGTGCCAGCAGCTTAACGGGGGGAGGCAATCAGCCCCAGCATTTT. This rearrangement joins TRBV7-8 to TRBJ1-5; possible D gene TRBD1, 5 bases. The germline CDR1 and CDR2 sequences are SGHVS and FQNEAQ. This CDR3 is 15 amino acids long. Trimming stripped 2 bases from V and 2 bases from J, with 10 bases between.

The chain combines TRBV28 with TRBJ2-1; a possible D gene is TRBD2 (6 bases). In germline, CDR1 is MDHEN, CDR2 SYDVKM. Deletions cut 2 bases from V and 8 bases from J, with 16 bases between. The CDR3 has 15 residues. In nucleotides, the CDR3 is TGTGCCAGCAGTTTACTGGGAGGAGTTTCATATGAGCAGTTCTTC. Protein product: CASSLLGGVSYEQFF.

V usage is TRBV29-1 and J usage is TRBJ1-1; a weak D match, TRBD1 (5 bases). Germline CDR1 SQVTM, CDR2 ANQGSEA. The length of the CDR3 is 14 residues. The V gene lost 7 bases and the J gene lost 4 bases, with 19 bases spanning the gap. DNA of the CDR3: TGCAGCGCTCAAAGGCAGGGCACGGGCACTGAAGCTTTCTTT. Amino acid sequence: CSAQRQGTGTEAFF.

This clone was observed a few times. This chain connects TRBV21-1 to TRBJ1-5; TRBD1 was called by the table and not checked on the DNA. TRBV21-1 is shown as a pseudogene. The CDR3 is 13 amino acids. CDR3 residues: CASSRQVNQPQHF. CDR3 nucleotide sequence: TGTGCCAGCAGTCGACAGGTCAATCAGCCCCAGCATTTT.

This sequence joins TRBV6-2 or TRBV6-3 and TRBJ1-1; 11 bases map to TRBD1. This CDR3 is built from 16 residues. Germline lookup yields CDR1 MNHEY and CDR2 SVGEGT. With 5 bases clipped from V and 5 bases from J, the junction kept 10 bases outside the gene matches. CDR3 sequence reads: CASSPSRTGGITEAFF. The CDR3 nucleotides read TGTGCCAGCAGTCCCTCAAGGACAGGGGGCATTACTGAAGCTTTCTTT.

The J gene is TRBJ2-7, the V gene TRBV3-1 (or the pseudogene TRBV3-2); D unresolved. Germline CDR1 is LGHDT and CDR2 is YNNKEL (reference sequence). This CDR3 is built from 14 residues. With 6 bases removed from V and 2 bases from J, the gap between germline ends came to 14 bases. The CDR3 protein is CASSPQTTPYEQYF. The CDR3 region has the DNA TGTGCCAGCAGTCCACAGACAACTCCCTACGAGCAGTACTTC.

This chain connects TRBV19 to TRBJ1-5; 9 bases match TRBD1. The germline gives CDR1 LNHDA, CDR2 SQIVND (reference sequence). The CDR3 is 16 residues long. V lost 0 bases, J lost 6 bases, and 6 bases stayed unmatched. CDR3 bases: TGTGCCAGTAGTATAGAGAACAGGGGGCGCGGTCAGCCCCAGCATTTT. This codes for CASSIENRGRGQPQHF.

This clone was recorded only once. The V and J genes are TRBV10-3 and TRBJ1-5; D not resolved. The CDR3 is made up of 15 amino acids. Germline V gene data show CDR1 as ENHRY and CDR2 as SYGVKD. V gave up 0 bases and J gave up 0 bases, with 6 bases separating them. CDR3 nucleotides: TGTGCCATCAGTGAGTCGGGCATTAGCAATCAGCCCCAGCATTTT. Amino acid sequence: CAISESGISNQPQHF.

CDR3 DNA sequence: TGTGCCAGCAGCCCGGGACAGGGAAGACAAGGGTATGGCTACACCTTC. Its translation is CASSPGQGRQGYGYTF. This rearrangement joins TRBV7-3 to TRBJ1-2, with 9 positions matching TRBD1. With 5 bases clipped from V and 5 bases from J, the junction kept 12 bases outside the gene matches. Germline loops: CDR1 SGHTA, CDR2 FQGTGA. This CDR3 has 16 amino acids.

V and J are TRBV6-5 and TRBJ1-2; D perhaps matches TRBD1 (6 bases). Looked up from germline, CDR1 is MNHEY and CDR2 is SVGAGI. The CDR3 runs to 16 residues. The V end lost 0 bases, the J end lost 4 bases, and 15 bases lay between the germline ends. CDR3 bases: TGTGCCAGCAGTTACTCAATGCTCAGGGGAAGCTATGGCTACACCTTC. It codes for CASSYSMLRGSYGYTF.